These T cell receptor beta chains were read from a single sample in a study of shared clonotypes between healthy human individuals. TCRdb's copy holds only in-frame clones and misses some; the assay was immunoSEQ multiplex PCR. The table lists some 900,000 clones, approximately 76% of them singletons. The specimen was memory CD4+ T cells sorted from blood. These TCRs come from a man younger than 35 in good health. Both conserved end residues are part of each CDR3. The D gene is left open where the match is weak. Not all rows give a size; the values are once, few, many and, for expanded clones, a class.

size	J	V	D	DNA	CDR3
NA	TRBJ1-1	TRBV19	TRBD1	TGTGCCAGTAGGGACAGGGGAGGTAACACTGAAGCTTTCTTT	CASRDRGGNTEAFF
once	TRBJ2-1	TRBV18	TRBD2	TGTGCCAGCTCACCAGGGCCTGGGACTAGCGGGGCTTACAATGAGCAGTTCTTC	CASSPGPGTSGAYNEQFF
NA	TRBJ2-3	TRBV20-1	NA	TGCAGTGTCAATCTGCGGAATACGCAGTATTTT	CSVNLRNTQYF
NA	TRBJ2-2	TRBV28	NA	TGTGCCAGCAGTTCCAGGGAGCTGTTTTTT	CASSSRELFF
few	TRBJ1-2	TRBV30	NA	TGTGCCTGGAGACCGCTTTATGGCTACACCTTC	CAWRPLYGYTF
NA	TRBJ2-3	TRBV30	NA	TGTGCCTGGATGGTGGATGATACGCAGTATTTT	CAWMVDDTQYF
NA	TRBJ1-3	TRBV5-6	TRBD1	TGTGCCAGCAGCGGGGGGACAGGGAGGTCTGGAAACACCATATATTTT	CASSGGTGRSGNTIYF
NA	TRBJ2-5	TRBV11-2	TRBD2	TGTGCCAGCAGCTTACCGACTAGCGGGTTATTTGAAGAGACCCAGTACTTC	CASSLPTSGLFEETQYF
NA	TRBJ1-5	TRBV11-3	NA	TGTGCCAGCAGCTTAGTGTTCTATAGCAATCAGCCCCAGCATTTT	CASSLVFYSNQPQHF
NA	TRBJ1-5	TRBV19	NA	TGTGCCAGTAGGGTGGGGGGCAGTCAGCCCCAGCATTTT	CASRVGGSQPQHF
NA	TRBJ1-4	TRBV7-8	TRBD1	TGTGCCAGCAGCCGGACAGGGGGCGGTGAAAAACTGTTTTTT	CASSRTGGGEKLFF
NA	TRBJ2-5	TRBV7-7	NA	TGTGCTAGCAGCTCGGGACTGATACAAGAGACCCAGTACTTC	CASSSGLIQETQYF
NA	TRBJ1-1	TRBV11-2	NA	TGTGCCAGCAGCTTAAGAGGTTCGGGGGCGAAAGCTTTCTTT	CASSLRGSGAKAFF
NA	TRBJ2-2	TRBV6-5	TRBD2	TGTGCCAGCAGTTACAGGGCGGGAGTTTCCGGGGAGCTGTTTTTT	CASSYRAGVSGELFF
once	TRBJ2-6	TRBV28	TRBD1	TGTGCCAGCAGCTTCCTCGGACAGGCGAGATCTGGGGCCAACGTCCTGACTTTC	CASSFLGQARSGANVLTF
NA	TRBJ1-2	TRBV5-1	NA	TGCGCCAGCAGCTTAACAGTTCTAAACTATGGCTACACCTTC	CASSLTVLNYGYTF
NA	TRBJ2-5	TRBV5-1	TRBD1	TGCGCCAGCAGGCAGACAGGGGGTAAAGAGACCCAGTACTTC	CASRQTGGKETQYF
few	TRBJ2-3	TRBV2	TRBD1	TGTGCCAGCAGTCTCGGGACAGGGAGGACAGATACGCAGTATTTT	CASSLGTGRTDTQYF
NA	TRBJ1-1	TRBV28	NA	TGTGCCAGCAGCAAAATCGAGGCGGTGAACACTGAAGCTTTCTTT	CASSKIEAVNTEAFF
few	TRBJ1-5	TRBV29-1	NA	TGCAGCGTTGGCGACGGTGAGCCCCAGCATTTT	CSVGDGEPQHF
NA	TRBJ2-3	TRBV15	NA	TGTGCCACCAGCAGAGTTCTGGGAAGCGTCACAGATACGCAGTATTTT	CATSRVLGSVTDTQYF